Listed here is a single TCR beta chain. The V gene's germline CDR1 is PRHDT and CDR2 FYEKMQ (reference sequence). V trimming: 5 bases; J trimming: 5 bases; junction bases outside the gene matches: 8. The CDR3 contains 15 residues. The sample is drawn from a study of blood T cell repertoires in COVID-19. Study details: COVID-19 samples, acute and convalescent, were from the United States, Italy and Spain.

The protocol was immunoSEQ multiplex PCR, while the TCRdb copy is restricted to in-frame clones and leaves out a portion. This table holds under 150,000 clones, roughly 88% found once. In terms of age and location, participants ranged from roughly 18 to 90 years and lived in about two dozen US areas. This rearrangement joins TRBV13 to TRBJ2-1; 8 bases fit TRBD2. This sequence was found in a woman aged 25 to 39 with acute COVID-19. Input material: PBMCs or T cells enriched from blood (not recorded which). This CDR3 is CASSQLAVGHNEQFF. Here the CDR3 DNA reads TGTGCCAGCAGCCAACTAGCGGTTGGCCACAATGAGCAGTTCTTC. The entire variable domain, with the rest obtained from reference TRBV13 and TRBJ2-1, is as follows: AAGVIQSPRHLIKEKRETATLKCYPIPRHDTVYWYQQGPGQDPQFLISFYEKMQSDKGSIPDRFSAQQFSDYHSELNMSSLELGDSALYFCASSQLAVGHNEQFFGPGTRLTVL.